A single sample is the source of the 14 T cell receptor beta chains below, sequenced in a study of lymphopenia after photon versus proton radiotherapy. TCRdb keeps only in-frame clones here, not all; method: immunoSEQ multiplex PCR. The sample lists 150,000 to 200,000 clones, roughly nine tenths occurring once. Sample: peripheral blood, taken from a patient treated with photon-based radiotherapy. The receptors stem from a man in his fifties or sixties with gastric cancer.

The rearrangement links TRBV5-4 to TRBJ2-5; 14 bases align to TRBD2. V lost 3 bases to trimming and J lost 3 bases; unmatched junction nucleotides: 4. Germline V CDR1 and CDR2: SGHNT, YYREEE (reference sequence). CDR3 length: 16 residues. CDR3 in amino acids: CASSWGTSGGEETQYF. The CDR3 DNA follows: TGTGCCAGCAGCTGGGGGACTAGCGGGGGTGAAGAGACCCAGTACTTC. Full variable domain (outside the CDR3, taken from reference TRBV5-4 and TRBJ2-5): ETGVTQSPTHLIKTRGQQVTLRCSSQSGHNTVSWYQQALGQGPQFIFQYYREEENGRGNFPPRFSGLQFPNYSSELNVNALELDDSALYLCASSWGTSGGEETQYFGPGTRLLVL.

The J gene is TRBJ2-1, the V gene TRBV7-9, with D tentatively TRBD1 (6 bases). CDR3 length: 15 residues. Trimming shortened V by 4 bases and J by 3 bases, and 13 bases separated the two germline ends. Per germline, CDR1 SEHNR and CDR2 FQNEAQ (reference sequence). The CDR3 reads CASSYVGTLYNEQFF. CDR3 coding DNA: TGTGCCAGCAGCTACGTCGGGACACTCTACAATGAGCAGTTCTTC.

The V call is TRBV5-4, the J call TRBJ1-2; D not certain. This CDR3 is built from 14 residues. Germline assignment: CDR1 SGHNT and CDR2 YYREEE (reference sequence). Deletions cut 0 bases from V and 5 bases from J, with 11 bases between. The CDR3 sequence is CASSLGGENYGYTF. Here the CDR3 DNA reads TGTGCCAGCAGCTTGGGGGGAGAGAATTATGGCTACACCTTC.

With regard to this clone: Different DNA sequences within this sample yield the same CDR3. The chain couples TRBV18 to TRBJ2-3, with D hard to call. The V and J ends lost 0 bases and 2 bases respectively, with 9 bases between them. This CDR3 contains 15 residues. CDR1 and CDR2 (germline): KGHSH, LQKENI. The CDR3 nucleotides read TGTGCCAGCTCACCACCGGGCTTTTCCACAGATACGCAGTATTTT. Its translation is CASSPPGFSTDTQYF. Based on the CDR3 plus reference TRBV18 and TRBJ2-3, the full variable domain is NAGVMQNPRHLVRRRGQEARLRCSPMKGHSHVYWYRQLPEEGLKFMVYLQKENIIDESGMPKERFSAEFPKEGPSILRIQQVVRGDSAAYFCASSPPGFSTDTQYFGPGTRLTVL.

The chain recombines TRBV6-5 with TRBJ2-1, with 8 nucleotides matching TRBD2. V dropped 8 bases and J dropped 10; count of bases not matched to a gene: 13. CDR3 length equals 14 residues. CDR1 is MNHEY and CDR2 is SVGAGI in the germline V gene. DNA for the CDR3: TGTGCCAGCGGAGTCCGGGAGGGTGTCTGGGAGCAGTTCTTC. Encoded protein: CASGVREGVWEQFF.

The rearrangement links TRBV7-2 to TRBJ2-7; a possible D gene is TRBD1 (5 bases). CDR1 is SGHTA, CDR2 FQGNSA, per germline. The CDR3 is made up of 13 amino acids. Between the trimmed V and J ends, which lost 3 bases and 6 bases, there was a span of 12 bases. The CDR3 sequence is CASSFRQSLEQYF. For the CDR3, the DNA is TGTGCCAGCAGCTTCCGACAGTCGCTCGAGCAGTACTTC.

CDR3 bases: TGTGCCAGCAGCAAAGTGGGACTCTGCCTTACCTACGAGCAGTACTTC. Translation gives CASSKVGLCLTYEQYF. The chain recombines TRBV21-1 with TRBJ2-7; TRBD2, the table's D call, lacks a check against the DNA. TRBV21-1 is classified as a pseudogene. There are 16 residues in the CDR3.

The chain employs TRBV27 and TRBJ1-1, with 7 positions matching TRBD1. CDR3 size: 13 residues. CDR1 and CDR2 (germline): MNHEY, SMNVEV (reference sequence). Trimming at V came to 4 bases and at J to 5 bases, leaving 4 bases not matched to a gene. In DNA, the CDR3 is TGTGCCAGCAGTTCAAAACAGGGGACTGAAGCTTTCTTT. Translated, it gives CASSSKQGTEAFF.

The gene calls are TRBV7-9 and TRBJ2-7; D may be TRBD1 (6 bases). The CDR3 is made up of 14 amino acids. Germline lookup yields CDR1 SEHNR and CDR2 FQNEAQ (reference sequence). The V and J ends lost 1 base and 0 bases respectively, with 7 bases between them. The CDR3 DNA follows: TGTGCCAGCAGCTTAGGGACAGCCTCCTACGAGCAGTACTTC. Protein sequence: CASSLGTASYEQYF.

The J gene is TRBJ1-3, the V gene TRBV30; D gene ambiguous. The CDR3 is made up of 14 amino acids. V lost 0 bases, J lost 2 bases, and 8 bases lay in between. Looked up from germline, CDR1 is GTSNPN and CDR2 is SVGIG (reference sequence). CDR3 loop: CAWSVRRAGNTIYF. The CDR3 DNA follows: TGTGCCTGGAGTGTTAGACGGGCTGGAAACACCATATATTTT.

The chain has TRBV18 and TRBJ2-3; 12 nucleotides match TRBD2. Trimming at V came to 0 bases and at J to 6 bases, leaving 10 bases not matched to a gene. Germline CDR1 KGHSH, CDR2 LQKENI. The CDR3 length is 18 residues. CDR3: CASSPPEGTSGLMDTQYF. CDR3 bases: TGTGCCAGCTCACCACCGGAGGGGACTAGCGGGCTCATGGATACGCAGTATTTT.

A note on this clone: Different DNA sequences within this sample yield the same CDR3. This rearrangement joins TRBV5-4 to TRBJ2-2; 12 bases map to TRBD2. Trimming took 4 bases from V and 2 from J; bases not matched to a gene: 3. The length of the CDR3 is 16 residues. Germline lookup yields CDR1 SGHNT and CDR2 YYREEE (reference sequence). The CDR3 region has the DNA TGTGCCAGCAGCCGGGGACTAGCGGGCAACACCGGGGAGCTGTTTTTT. The encoded protein is CASSRGLAGNTGELFF.

The gene calls are TRBV5-1 and TRBJ2-7; 9 nucleotides agree with TRBD1. V gave up 3 bases and J gave up 6 bases; unmatched junction bases: 4. The CDR3 has 13 residues. Germline V gene lookup returns CDR1 SGHRS and CDR2 YFSETQ. This chain's CDR3 is CASSWDRVGEQYF. The DNA of the CDR3 is TGCGCCAGCAGCTGGGACAGGGTTGGCGAGCAGTACTTC.

Turning to this clone: This CDR3 is also generated by other DNA sequences in the sample. The chain has TRBV5-1 and TRBJ2-1; 8 bases are shared with TRBD2. Looked up from germline, CDR1 is SGHRS and CDR2 is YFSETQ. The CDR3 consists of 15 residues. V shed 0 bases, J shed 4 bases, and the junction held 3 bases outside the gene matches. Written as DNA, the CDR3 is TGCGCCAGCAGCTTGGGAGCGGGAGTGTACAATGAGCAGTTCTTC. Translation: CASSLGAGVYNEQFF.